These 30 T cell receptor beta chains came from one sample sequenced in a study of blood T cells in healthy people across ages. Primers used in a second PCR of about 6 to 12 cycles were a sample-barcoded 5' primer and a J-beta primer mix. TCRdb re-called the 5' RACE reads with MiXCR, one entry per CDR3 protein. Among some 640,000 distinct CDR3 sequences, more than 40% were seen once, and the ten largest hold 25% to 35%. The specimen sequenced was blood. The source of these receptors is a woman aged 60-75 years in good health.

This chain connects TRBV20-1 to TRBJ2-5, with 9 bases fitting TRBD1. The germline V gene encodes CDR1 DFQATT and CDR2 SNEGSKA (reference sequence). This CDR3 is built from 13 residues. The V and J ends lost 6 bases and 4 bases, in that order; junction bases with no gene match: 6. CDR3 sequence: CSATGQGVETQYF. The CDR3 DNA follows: TGCAGTGCAACGGGACAGGGTGTAGAGACCCAGTACTTC.

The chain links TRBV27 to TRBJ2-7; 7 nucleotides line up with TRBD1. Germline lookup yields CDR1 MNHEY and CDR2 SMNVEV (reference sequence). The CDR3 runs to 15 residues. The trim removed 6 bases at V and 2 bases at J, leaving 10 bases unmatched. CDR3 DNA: TGTGCCAGCAGCTTCAACAGGGGAGCAGCCTACGAGCAGTACTTC. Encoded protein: CASSFNRGAAYEQYF.

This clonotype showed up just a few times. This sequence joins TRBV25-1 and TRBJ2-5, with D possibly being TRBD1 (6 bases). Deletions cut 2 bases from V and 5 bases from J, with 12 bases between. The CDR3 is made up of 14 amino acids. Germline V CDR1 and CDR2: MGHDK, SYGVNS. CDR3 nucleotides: TGTGCCAGCAGTGAACTTGAGGGGGTGGAGACCCAGTACTTC. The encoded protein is CASSELEGVETQYF.

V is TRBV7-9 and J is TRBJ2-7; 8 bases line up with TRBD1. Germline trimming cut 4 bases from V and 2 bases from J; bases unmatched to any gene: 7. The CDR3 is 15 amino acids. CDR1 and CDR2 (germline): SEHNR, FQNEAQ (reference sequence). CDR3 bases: TGTGCCAGCAGCTCCACGGACAGGGTCCCCTACGAGCAGTACTTC. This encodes CASSSTDRVPYEQYF.

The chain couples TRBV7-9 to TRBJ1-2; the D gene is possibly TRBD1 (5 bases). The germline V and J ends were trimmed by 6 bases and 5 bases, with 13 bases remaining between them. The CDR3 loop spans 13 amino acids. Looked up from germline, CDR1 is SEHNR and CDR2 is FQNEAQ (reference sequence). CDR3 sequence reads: CASSIGVEYGYTF. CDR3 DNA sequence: TGTGCCAGCAGTATAGGGGTGGAGTATGGCTACACCTTC.

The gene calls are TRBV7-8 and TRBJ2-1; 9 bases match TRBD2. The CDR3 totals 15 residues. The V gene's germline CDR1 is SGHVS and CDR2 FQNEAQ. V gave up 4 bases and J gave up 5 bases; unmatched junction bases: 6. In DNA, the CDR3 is TGTGCCAGCAGCTCCCAGGGACTAGCTAACAATGAGCAGTTCTTC. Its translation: CASSSQGLANNEQFF.

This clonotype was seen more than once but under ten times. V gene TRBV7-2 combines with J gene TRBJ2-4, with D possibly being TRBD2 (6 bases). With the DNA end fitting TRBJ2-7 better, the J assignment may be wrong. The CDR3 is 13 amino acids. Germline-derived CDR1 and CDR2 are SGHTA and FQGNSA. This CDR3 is CASSLDSGVEQYF. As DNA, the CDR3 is TGTGCCAGCAGCTTAGATTCGGGGGTCGAGCAGTACTTC.

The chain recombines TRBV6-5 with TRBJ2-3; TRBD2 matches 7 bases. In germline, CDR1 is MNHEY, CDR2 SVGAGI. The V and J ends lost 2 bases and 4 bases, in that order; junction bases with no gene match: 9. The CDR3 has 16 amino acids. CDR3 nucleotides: TGTGCCAGCAGTTACGATCCTCAAACTAGCGCAGATACGCAGTATTTT. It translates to CASSYDPQTSADTQYF.

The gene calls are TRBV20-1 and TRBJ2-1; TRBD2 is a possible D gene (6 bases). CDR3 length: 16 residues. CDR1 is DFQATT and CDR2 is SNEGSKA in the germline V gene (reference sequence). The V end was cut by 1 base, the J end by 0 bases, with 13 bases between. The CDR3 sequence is CSARAASASSYNEQFF. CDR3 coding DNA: TGCAGTGCTAGAGCGGCTAGCGCAAGCTCCTACAATGAGCAGTTCTTC.

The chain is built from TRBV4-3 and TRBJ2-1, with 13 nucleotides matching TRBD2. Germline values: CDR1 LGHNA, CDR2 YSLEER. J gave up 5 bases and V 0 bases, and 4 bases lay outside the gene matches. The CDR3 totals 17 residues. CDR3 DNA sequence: TGCGCCAGCAGCCAAGAGGGACTAGCGGGGACCCACAATGAGCAGTTCTTC. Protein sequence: CASSQEGLAGTHNEQFF.

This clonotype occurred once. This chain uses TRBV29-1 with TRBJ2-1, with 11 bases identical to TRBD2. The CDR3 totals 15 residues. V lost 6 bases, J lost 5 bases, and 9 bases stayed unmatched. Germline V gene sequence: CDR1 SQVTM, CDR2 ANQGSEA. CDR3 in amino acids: CSVMEPGLADNEQFF. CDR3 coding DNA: TGCAGCGTAATGGAACCGGGACTAGCGGACAATGAGCAGTTCTTC.

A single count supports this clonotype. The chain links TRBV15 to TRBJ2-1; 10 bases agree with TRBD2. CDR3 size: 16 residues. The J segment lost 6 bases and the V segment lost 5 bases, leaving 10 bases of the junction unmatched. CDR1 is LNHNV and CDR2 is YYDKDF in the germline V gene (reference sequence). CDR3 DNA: TGTGCCACCAGCCAAAACATAGCGGGAGGCTCCAATGAGCAGTTCTTC. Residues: CATSQNIAGGSNEQFF. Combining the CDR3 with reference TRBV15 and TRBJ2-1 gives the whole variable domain DAMVIQNPRYQVTQFGKPVTLSCSQTLNHNVMYWYQQKSSQAPKLLFHYYDKDFNNEADTPDNFQSRRPNTSFCFLDIRSPGLGDTAMYLCATSQNIAGGSNEQFFGPGTRLTVL.

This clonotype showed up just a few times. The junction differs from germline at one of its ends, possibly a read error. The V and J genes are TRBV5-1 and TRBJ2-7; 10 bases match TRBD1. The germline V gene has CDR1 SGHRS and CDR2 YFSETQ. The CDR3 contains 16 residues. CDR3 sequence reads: CASSLEDRGYSYEQYF. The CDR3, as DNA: TGCGCCAGTAGCTTGGAGGACAGGGGGTACTCCTACGAGCAGTACTTC.

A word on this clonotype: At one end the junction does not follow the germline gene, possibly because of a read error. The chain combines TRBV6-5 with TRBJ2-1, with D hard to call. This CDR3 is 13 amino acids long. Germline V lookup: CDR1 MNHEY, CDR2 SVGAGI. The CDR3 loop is CASSYSSQNEQFF. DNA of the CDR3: TGTGCCAGCAGCTACTCGAGCCAAAATGAGCAGTTCTTC.

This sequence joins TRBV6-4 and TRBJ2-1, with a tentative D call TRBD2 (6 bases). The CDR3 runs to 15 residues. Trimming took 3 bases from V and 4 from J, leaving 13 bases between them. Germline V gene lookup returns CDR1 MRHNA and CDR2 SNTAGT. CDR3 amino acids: CASSEGISGYNEQFF. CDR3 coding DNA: TGTGCCAGCAGTGAGGGTATTAGCGGTTACAATGAGCAGTTCTTC.

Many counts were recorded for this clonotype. The CDR3 sequence: CASSSRTGVGNEQFF. Written as DNA, the CDR3 is TGTGCCAGCAGCTCCCGCACAGGGGTGGGCAATGAGCAGTTCTTC. The chain uses TRBV7-3 and TRBJ2-1, with TRBD1 matching 7 bases. Germline V gives CDR1 SGHTA, CDR2 FQGTGA. V shed 4 bases and J 6 bases; nucleotides not matched to a gene: 9. The CDR3 is 15 amino acids.

The CDR3 nucleotides are TGCAGTGCCAAAGTACCAGCCTTCTACAATGAGCAGTTCTTC. It encodes CSAKVPAFYNEQFF. The genes are TRBV20-1 and TRBJ2-1; unclear D gene. The germline V gene encodes CDR1 DFQATT and CDR2 SNEGSKA (reference sequence). The CDR3 has 14 residues. Trimming cost V 6 bases and J 3 bases, with 15 bases left between them.

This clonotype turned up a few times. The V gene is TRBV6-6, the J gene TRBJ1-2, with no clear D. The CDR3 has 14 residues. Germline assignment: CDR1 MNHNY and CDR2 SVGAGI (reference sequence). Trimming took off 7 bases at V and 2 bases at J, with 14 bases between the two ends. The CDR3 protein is CASMRATLNYGYTF. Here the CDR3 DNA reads TGTGCCAGCATGCGGGCCACCCTAAACTATGGCTACACCTTC.

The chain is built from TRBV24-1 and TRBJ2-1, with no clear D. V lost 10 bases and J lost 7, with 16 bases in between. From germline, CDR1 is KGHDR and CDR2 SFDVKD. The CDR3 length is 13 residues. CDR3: CATSWGTWNEQFF. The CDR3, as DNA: TGTGCCACGAGTTGGGGAACCTGGAATGAGCAGTTCTTC.

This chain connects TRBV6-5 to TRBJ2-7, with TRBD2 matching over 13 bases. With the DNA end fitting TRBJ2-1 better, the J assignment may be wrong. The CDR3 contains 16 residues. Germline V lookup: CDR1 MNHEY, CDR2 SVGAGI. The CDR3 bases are TGTGCCAGCAGTTACTGGACTAGCGGGAGCGCAAATGAGCAGTTCTTC. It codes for CASSYWTSGSANEQFF.

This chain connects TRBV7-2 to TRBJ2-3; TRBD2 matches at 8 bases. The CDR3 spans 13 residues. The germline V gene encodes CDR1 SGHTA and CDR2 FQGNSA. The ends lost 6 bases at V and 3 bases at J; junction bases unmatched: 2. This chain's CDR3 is CASRAGVTDTQYF. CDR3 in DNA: TGTGCCAGCAGAGCGGGGGTGACAGATACGCAGTATTTT.

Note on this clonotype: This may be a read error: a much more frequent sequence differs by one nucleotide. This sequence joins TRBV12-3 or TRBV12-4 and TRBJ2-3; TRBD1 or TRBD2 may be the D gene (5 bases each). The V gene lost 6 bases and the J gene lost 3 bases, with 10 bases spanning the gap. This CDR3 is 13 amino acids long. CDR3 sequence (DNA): TGTGCCAGCAGAGAGAGGGGTACAGATACGCAGTATTTT. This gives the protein CASRERGTDTQYF.

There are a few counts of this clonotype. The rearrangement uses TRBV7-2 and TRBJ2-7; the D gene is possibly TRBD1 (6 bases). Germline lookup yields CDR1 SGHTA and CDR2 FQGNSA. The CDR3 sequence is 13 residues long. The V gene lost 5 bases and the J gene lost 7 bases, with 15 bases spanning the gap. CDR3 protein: CASSPYRVWEQYF. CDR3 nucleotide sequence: TGTGCCAGCAGCCCGTACAGGGTGTGGGAGCAGTACTTC.

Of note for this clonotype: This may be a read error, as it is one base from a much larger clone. This chain's CDR3 is CASRDSSSYNEQFF. The DNA of the CDR3 is TGTGCCAGCCGTGACTCGAGCTCCTACAATGAGCAGTTCTTC. This chain links TRBV6-6 with TRBJ2-1, with D uncertain. V was trimmed by 8 bases and J by 0 bases, leaving 11 bases between them. Germline values: CDR1 MNHNY, CDR2 SVGAGI (reference sequence). This CDR3 region has 14 residues.

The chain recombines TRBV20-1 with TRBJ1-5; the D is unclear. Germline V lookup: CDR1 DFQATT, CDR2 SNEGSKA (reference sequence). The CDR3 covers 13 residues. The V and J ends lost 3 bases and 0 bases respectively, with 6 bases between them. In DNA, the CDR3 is TGCAGTGCTAGTGACAATAGCAATCAGCCCCAGCATTTT. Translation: CSASDNSNQPQHF.

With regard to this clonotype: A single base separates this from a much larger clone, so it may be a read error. The CDR3 spells CASSFLAVYNEQYF. In DNA, the CDR3 is TGTGCCAGCAGCTTCCTAGCGGTGTACAATGAGCAGTACTTC. The chain recombines TRBV5-6 with TRBJ2-7, with TRBD2 matching over 7 bases. Germline V CDR1 and CDR2: SGHDT, YYEEEE. J was trimmed by 7 bases and V by 2 bases; bases with no gene match: 9. The CDR3 extends over 14 amino acids.

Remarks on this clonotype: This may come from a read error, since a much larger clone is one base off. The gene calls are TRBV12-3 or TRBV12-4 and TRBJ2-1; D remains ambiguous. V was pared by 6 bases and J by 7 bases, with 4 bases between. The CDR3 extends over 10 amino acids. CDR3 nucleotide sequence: TGTGCCAGCAGCCCTAATGAGCAGTTCTTC. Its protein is CASSPNEQFF.

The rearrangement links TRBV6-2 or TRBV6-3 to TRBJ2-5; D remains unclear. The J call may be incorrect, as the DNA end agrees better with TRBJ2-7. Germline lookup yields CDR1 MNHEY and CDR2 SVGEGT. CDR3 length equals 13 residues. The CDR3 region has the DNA TGTGCCAGCAAAAGAAGGGCGATCTACGAGCAGTACTTC. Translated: CASKRRAIYEQYF.

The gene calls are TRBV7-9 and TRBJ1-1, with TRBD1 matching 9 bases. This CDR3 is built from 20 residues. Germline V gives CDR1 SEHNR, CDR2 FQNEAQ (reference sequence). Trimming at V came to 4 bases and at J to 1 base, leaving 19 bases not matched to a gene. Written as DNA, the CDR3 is TGTGCCAGCAGCTCCATGCGTTCAAGACAGGGGGACTCCTGGAACACTGAAGCTTTCTTT. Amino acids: CASSSMRSRQGDSWNTEAFF. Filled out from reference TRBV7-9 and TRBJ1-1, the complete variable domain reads DTGVSQNPRHKITKRGQNVTFRCDPISEHNRLYWYRQTLGQGPEFLTYFQNEAQLEKSRLLSDRFSAERPKGSFSTLEIQRTEQGDSAMYLCASSSMRSRQGDSWNTEAFFGQGTRLTVV.

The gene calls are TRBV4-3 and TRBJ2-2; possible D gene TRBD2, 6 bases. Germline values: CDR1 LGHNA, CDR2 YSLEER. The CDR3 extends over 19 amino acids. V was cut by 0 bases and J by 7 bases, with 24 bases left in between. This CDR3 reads CASSQENSAGRSGNGELFF. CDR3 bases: TGCGCCAGCAGCCAAGAAAACTCTGCGGGGAGGTCCGGTAACGGGGAGCTGTTTTTT.